The present T cell receptor (beta chain) was sequenced within a study of blood T cell repertoires in COVID-19. Looking at the study overall: T cells, B-cell-depleted T cells, or PBMCs supplied cDNA or gDNA.

The assay was immunoSEQ multiplex PCR, and TCRdb's table has in-frame clones only and misses some. Here the sample spans over 150,000 clones, about 78% being singletons. The germline gives CDR1 SGHAT, CDR2 FQNNGV. V was clipped by 7 bases and J by 0 bases, with 17 bases between them. The CDR3 totals 16 residues. Donors in Cohort 3 who had recovered were those with two negative PCRs, healthcare professional clearance, or resolution of their symptoms. Sequenced input: PBMCs or T cells enriched from blood (not recorded which). The sequence was collected from a woman aged 45-60 years who had recovered from COVID-19. This sequence joins TRBV11-2 and TRBJ2-3, with unresolved D. The CDR3 spells CASTVYLASSTDTQYF. The CDR3 DNA is TGTGCCAGCACCGTTTACCTCGCTAGTAGCACAGATACGCAGTATTTT.